The 19 T cell receptor beta chains reported below all come from one sample, sequenced in a study of cytomegalovirus exposure and HLA in healthy donors. With 60 Vbeta and 13 Jbeta primers, the PCR was carried out. Clones were read by immunoSEQ multiplex PCR, and TCRdb kept only the in-frame ones, dropping some. This sample has about 120,000 clones; approximately 80% occur once, and the top ten carry around 9.5%. The sequencing sample was made of PBMCs. Every receptor here comes from a female donor in good health and CMV-seropositive.

The gene calls are TRBV6-5 and TRBJ1-1; 7 bases map to TRBD1. The V segment lost 6 bases and the J segment 5 bases; nucleotides outside the gene matches: 6. The CDR3 consists of 13 residues. Germline-derived CDR1 and CDR2 are MNHEY and SVGAGI. As DNA, the CDR3 is TGTGCCAGCAGGGGGACAGAATGGACTGAAGCTTTCTTT. Residues: CASRGTEWTEAFF.

The rearrangement links TRBV7-2 to TRBJ2-7; D might be TRBD1 (6 bases). The germline V gene encodes CDR1 SGHTA and CDR2 FQGNSA. The length of the CDR3 is 14 residues. The V gene lost 6 bases and the J gene lost 0 bases, with 12 bases spanning the gap. The CDR3, as DNA: TGTGCCAGCAGGAGGGACACCGGCTCCTACGAGCAGTACTTC. This gives the protein CASRRDTGSYEQYF.

V and J are TRBV2 and TRBJ2-2, with 7 positions matching TRBD1. The V segment lost 6 bases and the J segment 2 bases; nucleotides outside the gene matches: 6. Germline V gene sequence: CDR1 SNHLY, CDR2 FYNNEI. CDR3 length: 15 amino acids. The CDR3 DNA follows: TGTGCCAGCAGAACAGGGGTTTTAAACACCGGGGAGCTGTTTTTT. Residues: CASRTGVLNTGELFF.

The chain links TRBV1 to TRBJ2-7; the table's D call TRBD2 went unverified against the DNA. TRBV1 is a listed pseudogene. This CDR3 contains 18 residues. The CDR3 is CTSSQTPELAGSNYEQYF. Here the CDR3 DNA reads TGCACCAGCAGCCAAACCCCTGAGCTAGCGGGGTCCAACTACGAGCAGTACTTC.

The rearrangement joins TRBV5-1 to TRBJ1-5; no reliable D call. Germline CDR1 is SGHRS and CDR2 is YFSETQ. V lost 0 bases to trimming and J lost 2 bases, with 9 bases between them. The CDR3 covers 15 residues. CDR3 loop: CASSLDAGGNQPQHF. CDR3 sequence (DNA): TGCGCCAGCAGCTTGGATGCGGGTGGCAATCAGCCCCAGCATTTT.

The chain combines TRBV5-8 with TRBJ2-7; the D is unclear. The CDR3 covers 13 residues. V lost 2 bases to trimming and J lost 1 base, with 7 bases between them. Looked up from germline, CDR1 is SGHTS and CDR2 is YDEGEE. The CDR3 spells CASSLQYSYEQYF. As DNA, the CDR3 is TGTGCCAGCAGCTTACAGTATTCCTACGAGCAGTACTTC.

The gene calls are TRBV13 and TRBJ2-1; 7 nucleotides align to TRBD2. Germline CDR1 reads PRHDT; CDR2 reads FYEKMQ (reference sequence). Trimming took 5 bases from V and 6 from J; bases not matched to a gene: 13. CDR3 length: 16 amino acids. The DNA for the CDR3 is TGTGCCAGCAGCCTTCGCGCGGGGGACTCCCCCAATGAGCAGTTCTTC. It specifies CASSLRAGDSPNEQFF.

This chain connects TRBV28 to TRBJ2-7, with D unresolved. CDR1 and CDR2 (germline): MDHEN, SYDVKM. The CDR3 is made up of 10 amino acids. The germline V and J ends were trimmed by 5 bases and 4 bases, with 3 bases remaining between them. CDR3 sequence reads: CASSHYEQYF. CDR3 coding DNA: TGTGCCAGCAGTCATTACGAGCAGTACTTC.

CDR3 protein: CASSEQGAYAYEQYF. The CDR3 nucleotides are TGTGCCAGCAGTGAACAGGGGGCTTATGCCTACGAGCAGTACTTC. J is TRBJ2-7 and V is TRBV6-1; 8 positions match TRBD1. V shed 2 bases, J shed 2 bases, and the junction held 5 bases outside the gene matches. The V gene's germline CDR1 is MNHNS and CDR2 SASEGT. This CDR3 region has 15 residues.

V is TRBV27 and J is TRBJ1-2; 8 bases match TRBD1. The CDR3 spans 16 residues. The germline CDR1 and CDR2 sequences are MNHEY and SMNVEV (reference sequence). The J segment lost 2 bases and the V segment lost 5 bases, leaving 10 bases of the junction unmatched. CDR3 amino acids: CASSGLGQEANYGYTF. For the CDR3, the DNA is TGTGCCAGCAGTGGCTTGGGACAGGAGGCGAACTATGGCTACACCTTC.

The chain links TRBV5-1 to TRBJ1-5; 10 nucleotides match TRBD1. J lost 5 bases, V lost 6 bases, and 8 bases had no gene match. This CDR3 contains 15 residues. CDR1 is SGHRS and CDR2 is YFSETQ in the germline V gene. CDR3 coding DNA: TGCGCCAGCACCACCGGGGGGACAGGGGATCAGCCCCAGCATTTT. Protein sequence: CASTTGGTGDQPQHF.

This chain uses TRBV28 with TRBJ2-6, with TRBD1 matching over 7 bases. The V and J ends lost 3 bases and 0 bases, in that order; junction bases with no gene match: 8. The CDR3 runs 18 residues. The V gene's germline CDR1 is MDHEN and CDR2 SYDVKM. CDR3 in DNA: TGTGCCAGCAGTTTCAGACAGGGAAGGGTCTCTGGGGCCAACGTCCTGACTTTC. It translates to CASSFRQGRVSGANVLTF.

The sample holds one count of this clone. This rearrangement joins TRBV5-1 to TRBJ2-1; possibly TRBD2 for D (6 bases). The CDR3 sequence is 16 residues long. Trimming took 4 bases from V and 4 from J, leaving 18 bases between them. Germline V gene lookup returns CDR1 SGHRS and CDR2 YFSETQ. CDR3 region: CASSLRVAESYNEQFF. The CDR3 DNA follows: TGCGCCAGCAGCCTCCGAGTAGCGGAATCTTACAATGAGCAGTTCTTC.

This chain connects TRBV27 to TRBJ1-1; unclear D gene. The CDR3 has 13 amino acids. The germline gives CDR1 MNHEY, CDR2 SMNVEV (reference sequence). V was shortened by 2 bases and J by 0 bases, with 4 bases between the two germline ends. The CDR3 sequence is CASSLRLNTEAFF. The CDR3, as DNA: TGTGCCAGCAGTTTACGGTTGAACACTGAAGCTTTCTTT.

The rearrangement links TRBV5-1 to TRBJ1-2, with D possibly being TRBD1 (6 bases). The V and J ends lost 2 bases and 1 base respectively, with 12 bases between them. Per germline, CDR1 SGHRS and CDR2 YFSETQ. The CDR3 length is 15 residues. In DNA form, the CDR3 reads TGCGCCAGCAGCTTTGGCCAGGGGCTTAACTATGGCTACACCTTC. It translates to CASSFGQGLNYGYTF.

This chain uses TRBV30 with TRBJ2-2; no clear D. CDR1 GTSNPN and CDR2 SVGIG come from the germline V gene (reference sequence). V dropped 4 bases and J dropped 6 bases, with 12 bases sitting between them. This CDR3 is 13 amino acids long. DNA for the CDR3: TGTGCCTGGAACGAGGTCTCCCCCGGGGAGCTGTTTTTT. Translated: CAWNEVSPGELFF.

The chain is built from TRBV28 and TRBJ2-5; 7 nucleotides match TRBD2. The CDR3 sequence is 16 residues long. The V gene's germline CDR1 is MDHEN and CDR2 SYDVKM. V trimming: 6 bases; J trimming: 2 bases; junction bases outside the gene matches: 12. CDR3 amino acids: CASSLSGAGRQETQYF. For the CDR3, the DNA is TGTGCCAGCAGCTTGAGTGGGGCCGGGAGGCAAGAGACCCAGTACTTC.

The chain uses TRBV7-9 and TRBJ1-6; D unresolved. The CDR3 length is 14 residues. The V gene's germline CDR1 is SEHNR and CDR2 FQNEAQ (reference sequence). Trimming took 1 base from V and 9 from J, leaving 10 bases between them. The CDR3 loop is CASSLEAVTSPLHF. The CDR3 DNA follows: TGTGCCAGCAGCTTAGAGGCGGTAACTTCACCCCTCCACTTT.

CDR3 amino acids: CASSGTGGNTEAFF. As DNA, the CDR3 is TGTGCCAGCAGTGGGACAGGGGGGAACACTGAAGCTTTCTTT. The rearrangement joins TRBV2 to TRBJ1-1, with 10 bases lining up with TRBD1. V lost 4 bases and J lost 1; bases outside the gene matches: 0. The CDR3 runs 14 residues. CDR1 and CDR2 (germline): SNHLY, FYNNEI.